Below, 26 T cell receptor beta chains from the same sample are listed, as sequenced in a study of type 1 regulatory T cells. These receptors have no identified antigens. TCRdb reprocessed the reads via MiXCR and lists one record per CDR3 protein. This sample has tens of thousands of distinct CDR3 sequences, with approximately 60% found just once. The sequencing input was cultured non-Tr1 T cells, either the whole culture or a sorted T cell fraction (not recorded which). The source of these receptors is a human donor in good health.

The chain couples TRBV10-2 to TRBJ2-3, with 7 bases that match TRBD2. The V and J ends lost 8 bases and 6 bases, in that order; junction bases with no gene match: 8. This CDR3 comprises 13 residues. Germline V lookup: CDR1 WSHSY, CDR2 SAAADI. CDR3 in DNA: TGCGCCAGCTTGGGACTGGGGGGGGATACGCAGTATTTT. Protein product: CASLGLGGDTQYF.

The rearrangement uses TRBV7-2 and TRBJ1-5; maybe TRBD1 (5 bases). CDR3 length: 15 amino acids. Germline V gives CDR1 SGHTA, CDR2 FQGNSA. Trimming stripped 6 bases from V and 5 bases from J, with 17 bases between. CDR3 sequence reads: CASSWDAGGDQPQHF. The CDR3, as DNA: TGTGCCAGCAGTTGGGATGCGGGGGGAGATCAGCCCCAGCATTTT. Filled out from reference TRBV7-2 and TRBJ1-5, the complete variable domain reads GAGVSQSPSNKVTEKGKDVELRCDPISGHTALYWYRQSLGQGLEFLIYFQGNSAPDKSGLPSDRFSAERTGGSVSTLTIQRTQQEDSAVYLCASSWDAGGDQPQHFGDGTRLSIL.

This clonotype has a handful of counts. The chain couples TRBV12-3 or TRBV12-4 to TRBJ1-6, with 10 bases that match TRBD1. There are 16 residues in the CDR3. V gave up 3 bases and J gave up 9 bases; unmatched junction bases: 8. The CDR3 reads CASSFGTGVRSSPLHF. In nucleotides, the CDR3 is TGTGCCAGCAGTTTTGGGACAGGGGTTCGGTCTTCACCCCTCCACTTT.

This clonotype was recorded once. The chain recombines TRBV15 with TRBJ2-7; 7 nucleotides match TRBD2. Germline loops: CDR1 LNHNV, CDR2 YYDKDF (reference sequence). After removal of 0 bases from V and 0 bases from J, the junction contained 5 bases not matched to a gene. The CDR3 sequence is 16 residues long. CDR3 region: CATSRDLASGSYEQYF. DNA of the CDR3: TGTGCCACCAGCAGAGATCTGGCTAGCGGCTCCTACGAGCAGTACTTC.

This clonotype was counted between two and nine times. The chain joins TRBV3-1 to TRBJ1-5, with D unclear. This CDR3 comprises 13 residues. The V gene lost 0 bases and the J gene lost 7 bases, with 7 bases spanning the gap. The germline V gene encodes CDR1 LGHDT and CDR2 YNNKEL (reference sequence). The CDR3: CASSQDIVQPQHF. CDR3 DNA sequence: TGTGCCAGCAGCCAAGATATCGTACAGCCCCAGCATTTT.

The chain links TRBV20-1 to TRBJ2-7; TRBD2 agrees at 7 bases. After removal of 0 bases from V and 4 bases from J, the junction contained 9 bases not matched to a gene. In germline, CDR1 is DFQATT, CDR2 SNEGSKA (reference sequence). The CDR3 is 15 amino acids. The CDR3: CSAREGGRTQYEQYF. The CDR3 DNA is TGCAGTGCTAGAGAGGGGGGGAGGACTCAATACGAGCAGTACTTC.

The CDR3, as DNA: TGTGCCACCAGCACTAAACTAGGAAACGTCTACAATGAGCAGTTCTTC. This sequence encodes CATSTKLGNVYNEQFF. V gene TRBV15 combines with J gene TRBJ2-1; possibly TRBD2 for D (5 bases). The germline V gene encodes CDR1 LNHNV and CDR2 YYDKDF (reference sequence). This CDR3 region has 16 residues. Trimming pared 4 bases from V and 3 bases from J, leaving 16 bases between. The full variable domain, its missing parts supplied by reference TRBV15 and TRBJ2-1, is DAMVIQNPRYQVTQFGKPVTLSCSQTLNHNVMYWYQQKSSQAPKLLFHYYDKDFNNEADTPDNFQSRRPNTSFCFLDIRSPGLGDTAMYLCATSTKLGNVYNEQFFGPGTRLTVL.

The table lists this clonotype with a count of one. The V call is TRBV5-1, the J call TRBJ1-1; 7 positions match TRBD1. J lost 10 bases, V lost 4 bases, and 10 bases had no gene match. The CDR3 runs to 13 residues. CDR1 is SGHRS, CDR2 YFSETQ, per germline. CDR3 DNA sequence: TGCGCCAGCAGCCCAGGGGGGCAAGATCTAGCTTTCTTT. Its translation: CASSPGGQDLAFF.

The chain has TRBV11-3 and TRBJ2-2; possibly TRBD2 for D (5 bases). Germline-derived CDR1 and CDR2 are SGHNT and YENEEA. This CDR3 is built from 14 residues. Trimming stripped 5 bases from V and 7 bases from J, with 14 bases between. The CDR3 sequence: CASSLGPEGGELFF. As DNA, the CDR3 is TGTGCCAGCAGCCTGGGTCCTGAGGGCGGGGAGCTGTTTTTT.

This clonotype is medium-sized. The rearrangement joins TRBV12-3 or TRBV12-4 to TRBJ2-2, with 7 positions matching TRBD2. The CDR3 is 14 amino acids. With V trimmed by 6 bases and J by 6 bases, 7 bases remained unmatched. This chain's CDR3 is CASRDRGVAGELFF. CDR3 DNA sequence: TGTGCCAGCAGAGACCGGGGGGTAGCCGGGGAGCTGTTTTTT.

The chain has TRBV12-3 or TRBV12-4 and TRBJ1-5; D gene ambiguous. V lost 0 bases, J lost 5 bases, and 5 bases lay in between. CDR3 size: 13 residues. CDR3 nucleotides: TGTGCCAGCAGTTTAGCCAGCCATCAGCCCCAGCATTTT. Translation gives CASSLASHQPQHF.

This rearrangement joins TRBV7-9 to TRBJ2-7; 11 bases are shared with TRBD2. The V gene end was trimmed by 5 bases and the J gene end by 5 bases; junction bases not matched to a gene: 17. There are 18 residues in the CDR3. From germline, CDR1 is SEHNR and CDR2 FQNEAQ (reference sequence). This CDR3 is CASSHPRTSGSSRDEQYF. The DNA for the CDR3 is TGTGCCAGCAGCCATCCCCGGACTAGCGGGTCCAGTAGGGACGAGCAGTACTTC. Combining the CDR3 with reference TRBV7-9 and TRBJ2-7 gives the whole variable domain DTGVSQNPRHKITKRGQNVTFRCDPISEHNRLYWYRQTLGQGPEFLTYFQNEAQLEKSRLLSDRFSAERPKGSFSTLEIQRTEQGDSAMYLCASSHPRTSGSSRDEQYFGPGTRLTVT.

This clonotype appeared a few times. The chain joins TRBV2 to TRBJ2-1; TRBD2 matches 9 bases. CDR1 and CDR2 from the germline V gene are SNHLY and FYNNEI. With 2 bases clipped from V and 8 bases from J, the junction kept 7 bases outside the gene matches. The CDR3 has 15 amino acids. The CDR3 DNA reads TGTGCCAGCAGTGAATGGCGCGGGAGGGCCCATGAGCAGTTCTTC. Protein product: CASSEWRGRAHEQFF.

The chain has TRBV12-3 or TRBV12-4 and TRBJ2-2; D remains ambiguous. V shed 3 bases and J shed 0 bases, with 8 bases lying between them. This CDR3 is 15 amino acids long. Here the CDR3 DNA reads TGTGCCAGCAGTTTGTTTAGCACGAACACCGGGGAGCTGTTTTTT. It specifies CASSLFSTNTGELFF.

The chain links TRBV4-3 to TRBJ2-7; 11 bases are shared with TRBD2. This CDR3 has 16 residues. CDR1 is LGHNA, CDR2 YSLEER, per germline. With V trimmed by 4 bases and J by 6 bases, 11 bases remained unmatched. The CDR3: CASSPSSGRLRGEQYF. CDR3 sequence (DNA): TGCGCCAGCAGCCCTTCTAGCGGGAGGCTGAGGGGCGAGCAGTACTTC.

V gene TRBV7-9 combines with J gene TRBJ2-1; D uncertain. This CDR3 has 13 residues. V shed 4 bases and J shed 6 bases, with 10 bases lying between them. Germline V gene sequence: CDR1 SEHNR, CDR2 FQNEAQ (reference sequence). CDR3: CASSYRASNEQFF. CDR3 coding DNA: TGTGCCAGCAGCTACCGGGCGAGCAATGAGCAGTTCTTC.

This chain links TRBV12-3 or TRBV12-4 with TRBJ1-2; a possible D gene is TRBD1 (6 bases). The CDR3 totals 12 residues. V was shortened by 3 bases and J by 13 bases, with 15 bases between the two germline ends. This CDR3 reads CASSFSGARITF. CDR3 DNA: TGTGCCAGCAGTTTCTCAGGGGCGCGGATCACCTTC.

V usage is TRBV20-1 and J usage is TRBJ2-5, with D possibly TRBD2 on 5 matching bases. V lost 1 base, J lost 10 bases, and 13 bases lay in between. The CDR3 loop spans 12 amino acids. Germline CDR1 reads DFQATT; CDR2 reads SNEGSKA (reference sequence). The chain's CDR3 is CSARVRGGSQYF. CDR3 nucleotide sequence: TGCAGTGCTAGAGTAAGAGGAGGCAGCCAGTACTTC.

The V and J genes are TRBV7-9 and TRBJ2-3, with 7 nucleotides matching TRBD2. Unmatched junction bases numbered 10, after V lost 4 bases and J lost 6 bases. Germline V lookup: CDR1 SEHNR, CDR2 FQNEAQ (reference sequence). This CDR3 comprises 15 residues. The CDR3 is CASSWSGTGGDTQYF. The CDR3 DNA sequence: TGTGCCAGCAGCTGGTCCGGGACCGGGGGGGATACGCAGTATTTT.

This chain joins TRBV3-1 and TRBJ2-3; 12 bases are a match to TRBD2. Germline trimming cut 0 bases from V and 2 bases from J; bases unmatched to any gene: 9. CDR1 and CDR2 from the germline V gene are LGHDT and YNNKEL (reference sequence). The CDR3 loop spans 19 amino acids. Here the CDR3 DNA reads TGTGCCAGCAGCCAAGATTTCAATGGACTAGCGGGACTCACAGATACGCAGTATTTT. This translates into CASSQDFNGLAGLTDTQYF.

This clonotype has a handful of counts. The chain is built from TRBV3-1 and TRBJ1-4; weak D call: TRBD1 (6 bases). The CDR3 is 15 amino acids. Germline V gene lookup returns CDR1 LGHDT and CDR2 YNNKEL (reference sequence). The ends were cut back, 1 base at V and 3 bases at J, with 9 bases in the middle. The CDR3 DNA reads TGTGCCAGCAGCCAAGTGGGGGGCTCTAATGAAAAACTGTTTTTT. It encodes CASSQVGGSNEKLFF.

This clonotype came up a few times. CDR3 DNA sequence: TGTGCCAGCAGCTTGGGTTTCCAGCGGACGTACAATGAGCAGTTCTTC. Translated, it gives CASSLGFQRTYNEQFF. This chain links TRBV5-5 with TRBJ2-1; D possibly corresponds to TRBD2 (5 bases). Germline V gene lookup returns CDR1 SGHKS and CDR2 YYEKEE (reference sequence). V was clipped by 0 bases and J by 4 bases, with 14 bases between them. This CDR3 region has 16 residues.

V gene TRBV7-9 combines with J gene TRBJ2-2; weak D call: TRBD1 (5 bases). V was shortened by 2 bases and J by 6 bases, with 13 bases between the two germline ends. Germline V lookup: CDR1 SEHNR, CDR2 FQNEAQ (reference sequence). The CDR3 is 15 amino acids. The DNA for the CDR3 is TGTGCCAGCAGCTTAAAAGGGGCTCTGGCCGGGGAGCTGTTTTTT. Protein sequence: CASSLKGALAGELFF.

This clonotype was observed a few times. This chain uses TRBV9 with TRBJ2-1; the match to TRBD2 covers 10 bases. This CDR3 is 15 amino acids long. J was trimmed by 10 bases and V by 0 bases; bases with no gene match: 7. The V gene's germline CDR1 is SGDLS and CDR2 YYNGEE. The chain's CDR3 is CASSVAPAGGMEQFF. For the CDR3, the DNA is TGTGCCAGCAGCGTAGCTCCAGCGGGAGGGATGGAGCAGTTCTTC.

The V call is TRBV4-2, the J call TRBJ1-5, with D perhaps matching TRBD1 (5 bases). The germline gives CDR1 LGHNA, CDR2 YNFKEQ. Trimming pared 0 bases from V and 2 bases from J, leaving 8 bases between. CDR3 size: 15 residues. Here the CDR3 DNA reads TGTGCCAGCAGCCAAGATGGGGGAGGCAATCAGCCCCAGCATTTT. It is translated as CASSQDGGGNQPQHF.

About this clonotype itself: Possible read error: a much larger clone is one base away. This chain uses TRBV5-1 with TRBJ2-2; TRBD2 aligns across 7 bases. The CDR3 has 15 residues. V was clipped by 0 bases and J by 3 bases; unmatched bases: 2. Germline values: CDR1 SGHRS, CDR2 YFSETQ. CDR3 region: CASSLDTSDTGELFF. The CDR3 DNA reads as TGCGCCAGCAGCTTGGACACTAGCGACACCGGGGAGCTGTTTTTT.